A single sample is the source of the 25 T cell receptor beta chains below, sequenced in a study of identical twins (dated by TCRdb to 2016 to 2017). To prepare the library, 5' RACE was applied. Sequencing instrument: Illumina HiSeq 2000. The public reads were reprocessed in TCRdb via fastp at Q25 and MiXCR, keeping in-frame beta chains. For every CDR3 protein sequence, its rows merge into one entry that carries the most common genes and DNA. For this sample there are fewer than 900,000 distinct CDR3 sequences; about 20% appear just once. Clones ranked in the top ten supply roughly 14% of the sample. These data also formed part of another study, on T cells expressing NK-cell markers.

Sequenced input: PBMCs. The receptors here all came from a woman aged 18-30 years in good health.

This clonotype was found a few times. This chain joins TRBV12-3 or TRBV12-4 and TRBJ2-3; D gene uncertain. V was cut by 5 bases and J by 2 bases, with 14 bases left in between. CDR3 length equals 15 residues. The CDR3: CASSPALTPTDTQYF. CDR3 DNA sequence: TGTGCCAGCAGTCCCGCACTCACGCCCACAGATACGCAGTATTTT.

This clonotype has just one count. V and J are TRBV10-2 and TRBJ2-2; 7 bases align to TRBD1. The V and J ends lost 7 bases and 4 bases, in that order; junction bases with no gene match: 6. The CDR3 runs to 14 residues. The germline CDR1 and CDR2 sequences are WSHSY and SAAADI. CDR3 DNA sequence: TGCGCCAGCATGAGACAGGGCGCCACCGGGGAGCTGTTTTTT. Amino acids: CASMRQGATGELFF.

The J gene is TRBJ1-2, the V gene TRBV12-3 or TRBV12-4, with a weak D call TRBD1 (6 bases). There are 15 residues in the CDR3. The germline V and J ends were trimmed by 6 bases and 4 bases, with 18 bases remaining between them. In nucleotides, the CDR3 is TGTGCCAGCAGCGCCTTGGGGGCGCGAGGCTATGGCTACACCTTC. This codes for CASSALGARGYGYTF.

This clonotype was counted only a few times. The genes are TRBV20-1 and TRBJ1-1; unclear D gene. Trimming took off 5 bases at V and 5 bases at J, with 12 bases between the two ends. Germline values: CDR1 DFQATT, CDR2 SNEGSKA (reference sequence). The CDR3 runs to 12 residues. CDR3 sequence reads: CSAPGRRTEAFF. The CDR3 nucleotides read TGCAGTGCTCCTGGGCGGCGGACTGAAGCTTTCTTT.

The chain uses TRBV20-1 and TRBJ2-5; 11 bases fit TRBD1. From germline, CDR1 is DFQATT and CDR2 SNEGSKA (reference sequence). This CDR3 has 15 amino acids. V shed 2 bases, J shed 5 bases, and the junction held 7 bases outside the gene matches. The CDR3 sequence is CSARLGTGGWETQYF. In DNA, the CDR3 is TGCAGTGCTAGACTGGGGACAGGGGGTTGGGAGACCCAGTACTTC.

This clonotype was seen more than once but under ten times. The chain has TRBV7-9 and TRBJ2-1, with TRBD2 matching 14 bases. With 5 bases clipped from V and 7 bases from J, the junction kept 7 bases outside the gene matches. CDR3 size: 16 residues. Germline-derived CDR1 and CDR2 are SEHNR and FQNEAQ (reference sequence). CDR3 sequence: CASSARTSGGWNEQFF. In DNA, the CDR3 is TGTGCCAGCAGCGCCCGGACTAGCGGGGGGTGGAATGAGCAGTTCTTC.

The genes are TRBV20-1 and TRBJ2-7; no reliable D call. Germline CDR1 reads DFQATT; CDR2 reads SNEGSKA (reference sequence). The ends were cut back, 4 bases at V and 0 bases at J, with 4 bases in the middle. The CDR3 extends over 11 amino acids. CDR3 DNA sequence: TGCAGTGCTATTCGCTCCTACGAGCAGTACTTC. This sequence encodes CSAIRSYEQYF.

This chain links TRBV6-1 with TRBJ2-7; perhaps D is TRBD1 or TRBD2 (5 bases each). CDR3 size: 14 residues. Germline CDR1 and CDR2: MNHNS and SASEGT. With 7 bases removed from V and 6 bases from J, the gap between germline ends came to 19 bases. The chain's CDR3 is CASTSRVGRAEQYF. The DNA for the CDR3 is TGTGCCAGCACCTCGCGGGTGGGACGCGCCGAGCAGTACTTC.

V is TRBV5-1 and J is TRBJ2-2, with a weak D call TRBD1 (5 bases). CDR3 length: 17 amino acids. CDR1 and CDR2 from the germline V gene are SGHRS and YFSETQ. With 1 base removed from V and 0 bases from J, the gap between germline ends came to 13 bases. This CDR3 reads CASSLWIRAANTGELFF. CDR3 bases: TGCGCCAGCAGCTTGTGGATCAGGGCCGCGAACACCGGGGAGCTGTTTTTT.

V is TRBV5-4 and J is TRBJ2-5; 12 bases are a match to TRBD2. CDR1 and CDR2 from the germline V gene are SGHNT and YYREEE (reference sequence). Germline trimming cut 1 base from V and 5 bases from J; bases unmatched to any gene: 6. The CDR3 is made up of 16 amino acids. CDR3 DNA: TGTGCCAGCAGCTTGTCTAGCGGGAGGGCCGGGGAGACCCAGTACTTC. Translating it yields CASSLSSGRAGETQYF.

This clonotype was seen only a few times. The CDR3, as DNA: TGTGCCAGCAGCTACGGACGGGGGGGGAACACTGAAGCTTTCTTT. The encoded protein is CASSYGRGGNTEAFF. J is TRBJ1-1 and V is TRBV7-9; weak D call: TRBD1 (5 bases). Trimming took 4 bases from V and 1 from J, leaving 13 bases between them. CDR1 is SEHNR, CDR2 FQNEAQ, per germline (reference sequence). The CDR3 consists of 15 residues.

This clonotype has a count of ten or more. The chain combines TRBV12-3 or TRBV12-4 with TRBJ1-2; 7 bases fit TRBD1. This CDR3 region has 13 residues. Unmatched junction bases numbered 5, after V lost 5 bases and J lost 5 bases. The CDR3 DNA follows: TGTGCCAGCAGTCCTGACAGGGTATATGGCTACACCTTC. Translated: CASSPDRVYGYTF.

The J gene is TRBJ2-1, the V gene TRBV30, with 7 nucleotides matching TRBD1. V lost 4 bases, J lost 7 bases, and 4 bases stayed unmatched. Germline CDR1 reads GTSNPN; CDR2 reads SVGIG (reference sequence). The CDR3 runs to 12 residues. CDR3 region: CAWNSQGNEQFF. CDR3 DNA sequence: TGTGCCTGGAACTCACAGGGGAATGAGCAGTTCTTC.

The chain employs TRBV14 and TRBJ1-1; D might be TRBD1 (5 bases). Germline assignment: CDR1 SGHDN and CDR2 FVKESK. The V end lost 3 bases, the J end lost 1 base, and 18 bases lay between the germline ends. The length of the CDR3 is 17 residues. The CDR3 region is CASSQPPVWGSNTEAFF. In DNA, the CDR3 is TGTGCCAGCAGCCAGCCCCCCGTGTGGGGCTCGAACACTGAAGCTTTCTTT.

This clonotype was counted at least ten times. The rearrangement joins TRBV20-1 to TRBJ2-3; 11 bases are a match to TRBD2. Germline CDR1 is DFQATT and CDR2 is SNEGSKA (reference sequence). V shed 3 bases and J 3 bases; nucleotides not matched to a gene: 5. The CDR3 runs 15 residues. The CDR3 region is CSASSLAGGTDTQYF. DNA of the CDR3: TGCAGTGCTAGTAGTCTAGCGGGGGGTACAGATACGCAGTATTTT.

This clonotype was counted only a few times. The chain combines TRBV15 with TRBJ1-2, with D uncertain. V lost 1 base and J 2 bases, leaving 5 bases between the germline ends. CDR1 is LNHNV, CDR2 YYDKDF, per germline (reference sequence). This CDR3 comprises 13 residues. The CDR3 bases are TGTGCCACCAGCAGAGTGAAAAACTATGGCTACACCTTC. Amino acids: CATSRVKNYGYTF.

This clonotype came up a few times. CDR3 sequence (DNA): TGCAGTGCTAGATGGGGCGGGCCCAACTACGAGCAGTACTTC. The encoded protein is CSARWGGPNYEQYF. The V call is TRBV20-1, the J call TRBJ2-7, with D perhaps TRBD1 or TRBD2 (5 bases each). Trimming removed 2 bases at V and 3 bases at J, with 14 bases between. Looked up from germline, CDR1 is DFQATT and CDR2 is SNEGSKA (reference sequence). The CDR3 consists of 14 residues.

The chain recombines TRBV24-1 with TRBJ2-1; D might be TRBD1 or TRBD2, each matching 5 bases. The V end was cut by 3 bases, the J end by 12 bases, with 20 bases between. Germline V gives CDR1 KGHDR, CDR2 SFDVKD. The CDR3 runs 15 residues. The CDR3 region has the DNA TGTGCCACCAGTGATCGGGACCCTTCGAGTGGCGGGCAGTTCTTC. Protein product: CATSDRDPSSGGQFF.

The table lists this clonotype with a few counts. V is TRBV12-3 or TRBV12-4 and J is TRBJ2-6, with TRBD1 matching 8 bases. The CDR3 is made up of 19 amino acids. Losses at the gene ends were 4 bases for V and 0 bases for J; bases not matched to a gene: 11. This chain's CDR3 is CASSSRDRNSHSGANVLTF. Here the CDR3 DNA reads TGTGCCAGCAGTTCCAGGGACAGGAACAGCCACTCTGGGGCCAACGTCCTGACTTTC.

This sequence joins TRBV11-2 and TRBJ2-5; D unclear. The V gene lost 6 bases and the J gene lost 3 bases, with 17 bases spanning the gap. Germline V gives CDR1 SGHAT, CDR2 FQNNGV. CDR3 size: 15 residues. CDR3 protein: CASSPSGGEEETQYF. CDR3 in DNA: TGTGCCAGCAGTCCGTCGGGCGGTGAGGAAGAGACCCAGTACTTC.

This chain links TRBV11-2 with TRBJ2-2; D is unresolved. V was pared by 5 bases and J by 5 bases, with 15 bases between. Germline V lookup: CDR1 SGHAT, CDR2 FQNNGV. The CDR3 has 15 residues. The CDR3 sequence: CASSEQRVGTGELFF. The CDR3 DNA is TGTGCCAGCAGCGAGCAAAGGGTCGGAACCGGGGAGCTGTTTTTT.

This clonotype was recorded a few times. The rearrangement joins TRBV7-6 to TRBJ1-3, with D possibly TRBD1 on 6 matching bases. The CDR3 has 15 amino acids. Germline V gene lookup returns CDR1 SGHVS and CDR2 FNYEAQ. Trimming took off 4 bases at V and 4 bases at J, with 14 bases between the two ends. The CDR3 here is CASSSSTGSGNTIYF. The CDR3 DNA reads TGTGCCAGCAGCTCATCTACAGGGTCAGGAAACACCATATATTTT.

The chain employs TRBV5-1 and TRBJ2-3; D remains unclear. The CDR3 spans 14 residues. The germline V gene encodes CDR1 SGHRS and CDR2 YFSETQ. V lost 1 base and J lost 0, with 6 bases in between. CDR3 nucleotides: TGCGCCAGCAGCTTGCCCGCTAGCACAGATACGCAGTATTTT. Translation: CASSLPASTDTQYF.

V usage is TRBV6-5 and J usage is TRBJ1-4; D gene unclear. Germline V CDR1 and CDR2: MNHEY, SVGAGI. The ends were cut back, 0 bases at V and 6 bases at J, with 17 bases in the middle. This CDR3 has 17 residues. Written as DNA, the CDR3 is TGTGCCAGCAGTTACTCGAGCAGGCCTCTCAGAGATGAAAAACTGTTTTTT. It is translated as CASSYSSRPLRDEKLFF.

This rearrangement joins TRBV29-1 to TRBJ2-4, with D maybe TRBD1 (5 bases). V was clipped by 2 bases and J by 6 bases, with 8 bases between them. Germline V lookup: CDR1 SQVTM, CDR2 ANQGSEA. The CDR3 loop spans 12 amino acids. CDR3: CSVEQGGNIQYF. In DNA, the CDR3 is TGCAGCGTTGAACAGGGTGGAAACATTCAGTACTTC.